This T cell receptor beta chain appears in the sequencing data of a study of beta chain features in type 1 diabetes. Study-wide context: Taken together, all samples contributed 90 million to 140 million examined sorted cells.

The germline V gene has CDR1 GTSNPN and CDR2 SVGIG (reference sequence). V lost 5 bases, J lost 8 bases, and 16 bases lay in between. This CDR3 is built from 13 residues. In this sample, this clone turned up many times. Donors contributed one heparinised blood draw apiece, averaging approximately 0.12 L. Cell sorting via CD45RO/CCR7/CD25/CD127/CD95/CD27 was performed to obtain CD4+ naive, central memory, regulatory and stem cell-like memory cells. Reverse transcription of all isolated RNA meant that expressed TCRB transcripts were sequenced. Sequencing was performed with immunoSEQ multiplex PCR; in TCRdb, only in-frame clones are kept and a portion is missing. The table has some 220,000 clones, 9.5% to 13% seen once.

The sequenced sample was central memory CD4+ T cells from blood. The chain carries TRBV30 and TRBJ1-5; D possibly corresponds to TRBD1 (6 bases). This sequence was found in a man aged 18 to 29 in good health. CDR3 region: CAWAPGAVEPQHF. CDR3 nucleotides: TGTGCCTGGGCCCCGGGGGCTGTGGAGCCCCAGCATTTT.